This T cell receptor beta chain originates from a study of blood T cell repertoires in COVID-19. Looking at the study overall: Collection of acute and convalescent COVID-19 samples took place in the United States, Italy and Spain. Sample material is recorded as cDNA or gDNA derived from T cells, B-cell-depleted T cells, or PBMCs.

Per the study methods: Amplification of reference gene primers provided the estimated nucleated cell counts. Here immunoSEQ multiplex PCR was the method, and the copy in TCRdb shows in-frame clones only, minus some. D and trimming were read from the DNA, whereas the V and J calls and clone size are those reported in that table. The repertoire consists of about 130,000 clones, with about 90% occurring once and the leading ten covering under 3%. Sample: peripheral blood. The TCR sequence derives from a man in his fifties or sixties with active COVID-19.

CDR3 residues: CASRIAGATMGYTF. CDR3 nucleotides: TGTGCCAGCAGGATCGCAGGGGCTACTATGGGCTACACCTTC. The chain couples TRBV5-4 to TRBJ1-2, with TRBD1 as a possible D gene (6 bases). The ends were cut back, 5 bases at V and 8 bases at J, with 19 bases in the middle. Germline V gene sequence: CDR1 SGHNT, CDR2 YYREEE (reference sequence). This CDR3 comprises 14 residues.